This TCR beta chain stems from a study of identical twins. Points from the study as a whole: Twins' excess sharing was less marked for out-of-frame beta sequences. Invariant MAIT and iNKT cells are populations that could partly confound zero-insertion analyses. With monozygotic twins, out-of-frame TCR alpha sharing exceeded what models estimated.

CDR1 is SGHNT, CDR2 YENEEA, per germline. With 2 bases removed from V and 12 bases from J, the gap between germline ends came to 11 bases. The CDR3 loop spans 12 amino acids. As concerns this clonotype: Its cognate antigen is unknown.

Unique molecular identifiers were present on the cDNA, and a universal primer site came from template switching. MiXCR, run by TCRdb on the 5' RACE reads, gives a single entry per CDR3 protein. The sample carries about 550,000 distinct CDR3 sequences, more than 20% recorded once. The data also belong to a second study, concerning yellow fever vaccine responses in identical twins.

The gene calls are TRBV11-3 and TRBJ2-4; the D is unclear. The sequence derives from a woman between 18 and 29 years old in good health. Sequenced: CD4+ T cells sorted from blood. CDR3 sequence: CASSLQDQDQYF. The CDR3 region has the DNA TGTGCCAGCAGCTTACAGGACCAAGATCAGTACTTC.